The T cell receptor beta chain described here comes from a study of cytomegalovirus exposure and HLA in healthy donors. Study-level results: Sequencing depth across donors, presence/absence analyses assumed, was roughly uniform. In a later analysis, TCR association rates varied by HLA locus: DRB1 most, HLA-C fewest.

Trimming cost V 3 bases and J 0 bases; bases outside gene matches: 2. This CDR3 is 15 amino acids long. Looked up from germline, CDR1 is SGHNT and CDR2 is YYREEE (reference sequence). On this clone: The antigen remains undetermined.

It was with 60 Vbeta and 13 Jbeta primers that the PCR ran. The method was immunoSEQ multiplex PCR; TCRdb's version includes in-frame clones alone and lacks a portion of them. The sample has fewer than 250,000 clones; 65% to 80% are singletons. This TCR came from a man aged 25 to 40 in good health and CMV-seropositive. The chain is built from TRBV5-4 and TRBJ1-3; 8 positions agree with TRBD1. Sequenced input: PBMCs. The DNA for the CDR3 is TGTGCCAGCAGCTATCAGGGGGCCTCTGGAAACACCATATATTTT. It yields the protein CASSYQGASGNTIYF.